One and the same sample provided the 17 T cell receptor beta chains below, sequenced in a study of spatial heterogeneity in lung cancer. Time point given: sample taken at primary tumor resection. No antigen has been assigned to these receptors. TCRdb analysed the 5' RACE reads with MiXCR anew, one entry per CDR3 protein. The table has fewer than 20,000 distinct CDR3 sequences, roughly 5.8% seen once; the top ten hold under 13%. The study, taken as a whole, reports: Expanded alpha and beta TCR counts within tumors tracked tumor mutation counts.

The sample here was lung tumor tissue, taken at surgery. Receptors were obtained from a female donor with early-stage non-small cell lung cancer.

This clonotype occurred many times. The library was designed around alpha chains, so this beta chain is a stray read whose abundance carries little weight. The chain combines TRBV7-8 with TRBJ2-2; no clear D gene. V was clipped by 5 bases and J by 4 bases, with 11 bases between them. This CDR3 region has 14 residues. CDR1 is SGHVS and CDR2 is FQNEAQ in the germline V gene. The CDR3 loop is CASSPGIPTGELFF. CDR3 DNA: TGTGCCAGCAGCCCTGGGATTCCCACCGGGGAGCTGTTTTTT.

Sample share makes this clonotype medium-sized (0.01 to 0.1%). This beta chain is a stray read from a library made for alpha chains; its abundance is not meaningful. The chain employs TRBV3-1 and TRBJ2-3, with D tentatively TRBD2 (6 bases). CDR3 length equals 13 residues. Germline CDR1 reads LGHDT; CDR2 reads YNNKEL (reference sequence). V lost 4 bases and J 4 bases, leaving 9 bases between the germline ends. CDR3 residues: CASSPPGADTQYF. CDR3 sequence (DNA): TGTGCCAGCAGCCCCCCGGGGGCAGATACGCAGTATTTT.

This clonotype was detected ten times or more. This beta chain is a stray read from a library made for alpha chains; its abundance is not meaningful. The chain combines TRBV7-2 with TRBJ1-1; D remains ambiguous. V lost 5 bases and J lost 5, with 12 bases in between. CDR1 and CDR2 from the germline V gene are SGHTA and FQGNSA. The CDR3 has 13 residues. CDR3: CASSRLGRTEAFF. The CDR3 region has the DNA TGTGCCAGCAGCCGACTTGGACGGACTGAAGCTTTCTTT.

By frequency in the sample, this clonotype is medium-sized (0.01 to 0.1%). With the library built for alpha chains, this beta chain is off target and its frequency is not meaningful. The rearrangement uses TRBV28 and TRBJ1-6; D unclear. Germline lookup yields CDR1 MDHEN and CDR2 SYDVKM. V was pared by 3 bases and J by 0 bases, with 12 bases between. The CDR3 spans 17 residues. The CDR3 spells CASSLGGGSSYNSPLHF. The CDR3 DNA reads TGTGCCAGCAGTTTGGGCGGCGGGAGCTCCTATAATTCACCCCTCCACTTT.

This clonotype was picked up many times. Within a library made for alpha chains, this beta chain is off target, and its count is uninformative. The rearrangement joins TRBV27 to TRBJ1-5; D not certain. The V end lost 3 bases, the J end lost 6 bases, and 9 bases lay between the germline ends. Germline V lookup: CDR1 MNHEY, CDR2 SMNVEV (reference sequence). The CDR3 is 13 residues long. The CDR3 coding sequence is TGTGCCAGCAGTTTTTGGGGTGGTCAGCCCCAGCATTTT. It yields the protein CASSFWGGQPQHF.

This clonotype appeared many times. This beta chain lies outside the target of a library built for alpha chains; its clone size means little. CDR3 sequence (DNA): TGCAGCGCTGGGGGAAGCAATCAGCCCCAGCATTTT. This encodes CSAGGSNQPQHF. This chain joins TRBV29-1 and TRBJ1-5; maybe TRBD1 (5 bases). Germline loops: CDR1 SQVTM, CDR2 ANQGSEA. CDR3 length: 12 amino acids. Trimming took off 7 bases at V and 1 base at J, with 8 bases between the two ends.

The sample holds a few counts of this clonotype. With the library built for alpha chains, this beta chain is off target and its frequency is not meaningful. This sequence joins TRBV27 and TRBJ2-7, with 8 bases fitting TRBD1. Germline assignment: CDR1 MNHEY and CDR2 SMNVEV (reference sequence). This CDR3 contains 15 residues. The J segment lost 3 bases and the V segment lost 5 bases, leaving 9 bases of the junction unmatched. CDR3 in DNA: TGTGCCAGCAGTAACCGACAGGGGACAGGCTACGAGCAGTACTTC. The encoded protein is CASSNRQGTGYEQYF.

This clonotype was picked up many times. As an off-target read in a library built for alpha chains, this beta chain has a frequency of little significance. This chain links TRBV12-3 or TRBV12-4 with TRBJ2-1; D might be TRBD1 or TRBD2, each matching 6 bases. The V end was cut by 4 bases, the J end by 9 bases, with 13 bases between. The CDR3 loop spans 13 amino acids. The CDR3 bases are TGTGCCAGCAGTTATCAACAGGGAGGTGAGCAGTTCTTC. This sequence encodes CASSYQQGGEQFF.

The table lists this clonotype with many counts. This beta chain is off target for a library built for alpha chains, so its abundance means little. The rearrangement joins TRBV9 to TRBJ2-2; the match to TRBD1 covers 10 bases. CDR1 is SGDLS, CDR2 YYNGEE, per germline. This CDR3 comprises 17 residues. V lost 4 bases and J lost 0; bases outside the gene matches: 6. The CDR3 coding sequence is TGTGCCAGCAGCCCTCGGACAGGGGGGACGAACACCGGGGAGCTGTTTTTT. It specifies CASSPRTGGTNTGELFF.

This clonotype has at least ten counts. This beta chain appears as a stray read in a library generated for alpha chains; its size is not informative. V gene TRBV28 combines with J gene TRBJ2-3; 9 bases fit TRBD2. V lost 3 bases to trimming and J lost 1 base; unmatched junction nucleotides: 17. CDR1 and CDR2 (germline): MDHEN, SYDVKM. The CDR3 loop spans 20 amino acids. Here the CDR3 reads CASSFVRVAGVVLGTDTQYF. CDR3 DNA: TGTGCCAGCAGTTTTGTTCGAGTAGCGGGAGTGGTTTTGGGCACAGATACGCAGTATTTT. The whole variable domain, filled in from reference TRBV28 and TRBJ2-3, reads DVKVTQSSRYLVKRTGEKVFLECVQDMDHENMFWYRQDPGLGLRLIYFSYDVKMKEKGDIPEGYSVSREKKERFSLILESASTNQTSMYLCASSFVRVAGVVLGTDTQYFGPGTRLTVL.

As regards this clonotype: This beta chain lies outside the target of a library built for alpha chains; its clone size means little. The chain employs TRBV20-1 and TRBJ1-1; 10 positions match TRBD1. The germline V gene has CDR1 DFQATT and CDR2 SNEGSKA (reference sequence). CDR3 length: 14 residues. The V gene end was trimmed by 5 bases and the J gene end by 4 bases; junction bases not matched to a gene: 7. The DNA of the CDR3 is TGCAGTGCTCCAAAGACAGGGGGCGGCACTGAAGCTTTCTTT. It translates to CSAPKTGGGTEAFF.

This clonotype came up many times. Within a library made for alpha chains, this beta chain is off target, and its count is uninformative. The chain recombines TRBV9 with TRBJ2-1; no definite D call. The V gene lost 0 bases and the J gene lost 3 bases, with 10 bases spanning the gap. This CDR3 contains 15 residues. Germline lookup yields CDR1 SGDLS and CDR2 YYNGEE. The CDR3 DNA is TGTGCCAGCAGCGTAGCGGGCTCTATCTACAATGAGCAGTTCTTC. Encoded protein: CASSVAGSIYNEQFF.

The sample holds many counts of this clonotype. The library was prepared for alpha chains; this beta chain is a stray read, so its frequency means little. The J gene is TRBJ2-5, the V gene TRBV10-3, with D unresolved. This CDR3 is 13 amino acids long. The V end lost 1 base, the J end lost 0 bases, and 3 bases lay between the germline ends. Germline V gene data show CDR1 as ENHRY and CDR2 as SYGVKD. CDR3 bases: TGTGCCATCAGTGAGTTGAACCAAGAGACCCAGTACTTC. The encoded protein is CAISELNQETQYF.

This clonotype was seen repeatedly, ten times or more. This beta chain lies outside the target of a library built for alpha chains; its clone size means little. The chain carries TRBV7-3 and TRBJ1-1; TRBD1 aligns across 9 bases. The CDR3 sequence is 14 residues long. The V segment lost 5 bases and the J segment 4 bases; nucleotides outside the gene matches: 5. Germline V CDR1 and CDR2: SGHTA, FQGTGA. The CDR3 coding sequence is TGTGCCAGCAGCCCAGGACAGGGGAGCACTGAAGCTTTCTTT. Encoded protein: CASSPGQGSTEAFF.

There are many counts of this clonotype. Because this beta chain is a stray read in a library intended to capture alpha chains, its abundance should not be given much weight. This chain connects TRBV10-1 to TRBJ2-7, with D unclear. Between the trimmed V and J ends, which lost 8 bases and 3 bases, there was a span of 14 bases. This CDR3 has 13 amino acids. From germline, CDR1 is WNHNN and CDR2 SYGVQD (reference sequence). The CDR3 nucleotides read TGCGCCAGCTCCCCCGGGCAGTTCTACGAGCAGTACTTC. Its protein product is CASSPGQFYEQYF.

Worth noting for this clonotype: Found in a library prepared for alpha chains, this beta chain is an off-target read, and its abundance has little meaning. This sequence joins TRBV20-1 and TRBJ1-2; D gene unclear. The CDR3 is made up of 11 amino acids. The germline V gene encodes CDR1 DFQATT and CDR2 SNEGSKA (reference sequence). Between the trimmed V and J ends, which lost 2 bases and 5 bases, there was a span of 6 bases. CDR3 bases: TGCAGTGCTAGACTCAGTTATGGCTACACCTTC. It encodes CSARLSYGYTF.

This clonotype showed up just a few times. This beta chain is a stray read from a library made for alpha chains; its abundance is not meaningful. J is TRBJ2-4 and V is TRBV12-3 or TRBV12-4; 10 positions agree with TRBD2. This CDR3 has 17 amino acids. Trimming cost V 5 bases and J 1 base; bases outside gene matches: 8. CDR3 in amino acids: CASSPTLSGRAKNIQYF. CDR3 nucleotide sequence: TGTGCCAGCAGTCCCACCCTTAGCGGGAGGGCCAAAAACATTCAGTACTTC.